This paragraph covers one TCR beta chain sequence. The data stem from a study of chemoradiotherapy in HPV16-positive cancers. There are 15 residues in the CDR3. The ends were cut back, 5 bases at V and 1 base at J, with 12 bases in the middle. Germline CDR1 is SGHTA and CDR2 is FQGTGA. Sequenced by immunoSEQ multiplex PCR; TCRdb stores in-frame clones only, minus some. The data contain 29,000 or so clones, about 90% of them singletons. This receptor was taken from a human donor with HPV-associated anogenital cancer. The V and J genes are TRBV7-3 and TRBJ2-1; D possibly corresponds to TRBD1 (7 bases). This specimen was blood, taken from a patient who underwent chemoradiotherapy. In nucleotides, the CDR3 is TGTGCCAGCAGCCCTCAGGGGGGATCCTACAATGAGCAGTTCTTC. Protein: CASSPQGGSYNEQFF.